The 6 T cell receptor beta chains listed next were all sequenced from one sample in a study of T cells in Graves' hyperthyroidism and ophthalmopathy. Amplification yielded TCR beta CDR3 regions, with RNA transcripts as the source. First-round RT-PCR of the TCR CDR3 relied on the HTBI primer set. TCRdb reanalysed the multiplex PCR reads using MiXCR and keeps one entry per CDR3 protein. The repertoire has fewer than 500,000 distinct CDR3 sequences, about 14% of them found once; the top ten carry roughly 13%. What was sequenced was blood. Source of these receptors: a young man with Graves' ophthalmopathy.

This clonotype was detected a few times. V usage is TRBV24-1 and J usage is TRBJ2-5; 9 nucleotides agree with TRBD2. This CDR3 has 16 amino acids. V shed 5 bases, J shed 5 bases, and the junction held 11 bases outside the gene matches. Germline loops: CDR1 KGHDR, CDR2 SFDVKD. This chain's CDR3 is CATSGRGGGAPETQYF. CDR3 DNA: TGTGCCACCAGTGGGAGGGGCGGGGGGGCTCCTGAGACCCAGTACTTC.

On this clonotype itself: A read error may account for a junction end that differs from germline. The rearrangement links TRBV27 to TRBJ2-7; 12 positions match TRBD2. Germline CDR1 MNHEY, CDR2 SMNVEV (reference sequence). This CDR3 contains 14 residues. The chain's CDR3 is CASSLTSGGYGQYF. CDR3 in DNA: TGTGCCAGCAGTTTAACTAGCGGGGGGTACGGGCAGTACTTC.

The rearrangement links TRBV3-1 to TRBJ1-3, with a tentative D call TRBD1 (5 bases). The CDR3 runs to 14 residues. Trimming cost V 2 bases and J 3 bases, with 8 bases left between them. The germline V gene encodes CDR1 LGHDT and CDR2 YNNKEL (reference sequence). CDR3 in amino acids: CASSQRDGGNTIYF. Written as DNA, the CDR3 is TGTGCCAGCAGCCAAAGGGACGGTGGAAACACCATATATTTT. The variable domain in full, with the rest retrieved from reference TRBV3-1 and TRBJ1-3, is DTAVSQTPKYLVTQMGNDKSIKCEQNLGHDTMYWYKQDSKKFLKIMFSYNNKELIINETVPNRFSPKSPDKAHLNLHINSLELGDSAVYFCASSQRDGGNTIYFGEGSWLTVV.

In this sample, this clonotype turned up many times. J is TRBJ2-7 and V is TRBV11-2, with TRBD2 identical over 8 bases. This CDR3 spans 17 amino acids. Germline V lookup: CDR1 SGHAT, CDR2 FQNNGV. V dropped 2 bases and J dropped 2; count of bases not matched to a gene: 11. The CDR3 here is CASSLRLKLAEPYEQYF. DNA of the CDR3: TGTGCCAGCAGCTTAAGATTGAAACTAGCGGAACCCTACGAGCAGTACTTC.

This clonotype was found many times. The chain has TRBV2 and TRBJ2-7; maybe TRBD1 (5 bases). Trimming shortened V by 6 bases and J by 2 bases, and 11 bases separated the two germline ends. The germline V gene has CDR1 SNHLY and CDR2 FYNNEI. The CDR3 extends over 13 amino acids. The DNA of the CDR3 is TGTGCCAGCAGGGGTACAGGTGCCTACGAGCAGTACTTC. Translated: CASRGTGAYEQYF.

This clonotype was found many times. The chain couples TRBV29-1 to TRBJ2-7; D possibly corresponds to TRBD2 (7 bases). Germline V lookup: CDR1 SQVTM, CDR2 ANQGSEA. CDR3 length: 13 residues. CDR3 in amino acids: CRDGGALGYEQYF. Written as DNA, the CDR3 is TGCAGAGATGGGGGGGCATTGGGATACGAGCAGTACTTC.